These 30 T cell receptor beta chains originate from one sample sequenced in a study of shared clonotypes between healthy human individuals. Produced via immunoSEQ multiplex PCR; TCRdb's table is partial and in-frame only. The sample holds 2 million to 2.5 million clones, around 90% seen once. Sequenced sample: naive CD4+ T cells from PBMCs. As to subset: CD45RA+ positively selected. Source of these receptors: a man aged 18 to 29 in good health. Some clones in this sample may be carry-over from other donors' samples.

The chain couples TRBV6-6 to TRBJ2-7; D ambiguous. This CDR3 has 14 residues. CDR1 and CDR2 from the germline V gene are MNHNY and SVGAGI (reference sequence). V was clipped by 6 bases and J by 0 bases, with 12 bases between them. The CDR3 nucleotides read TGTGCCAGCAGATCTCCGGGTCTCTCCTACGAGCAGTACTTC. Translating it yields CASRSPGLSYEQYF.

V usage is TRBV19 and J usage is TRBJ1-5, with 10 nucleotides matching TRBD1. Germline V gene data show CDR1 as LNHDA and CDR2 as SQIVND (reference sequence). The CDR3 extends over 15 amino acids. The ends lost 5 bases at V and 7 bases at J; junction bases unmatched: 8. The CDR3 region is CASSSGTGVYQPQHF. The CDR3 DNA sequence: TGTGCCAGTAGTTCTGGGACAGGGGTTTACCAGCCCCAGCATTTT.

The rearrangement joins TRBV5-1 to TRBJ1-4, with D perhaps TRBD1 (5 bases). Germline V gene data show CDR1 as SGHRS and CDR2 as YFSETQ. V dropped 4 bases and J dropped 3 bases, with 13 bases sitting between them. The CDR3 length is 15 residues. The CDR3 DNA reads TGCGCCAGCAGCCACGGACGGGGGGCTAATGAAAAACTGTTTTTT. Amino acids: CASSHGRGANEKLFF. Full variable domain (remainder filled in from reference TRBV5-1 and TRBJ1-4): KAGVTQTPRYLIKTRGQQVTLSCSPISGHRSVSWYQQTPGQGLQFLFEYFSETQRNKGNFPGRFSGRQFSNSRSEMNVSTLELGDSALYLCASSHGRGANEKLFFGSGTQLSVL.

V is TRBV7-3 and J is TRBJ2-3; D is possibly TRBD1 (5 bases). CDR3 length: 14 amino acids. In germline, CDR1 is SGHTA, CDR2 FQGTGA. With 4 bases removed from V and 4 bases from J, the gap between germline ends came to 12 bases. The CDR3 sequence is CASSWGPGPDTQYF. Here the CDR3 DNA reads TGTGCCAGCAGCTGGGGCCCAGGCCCAGATACGCAGTATTTT.

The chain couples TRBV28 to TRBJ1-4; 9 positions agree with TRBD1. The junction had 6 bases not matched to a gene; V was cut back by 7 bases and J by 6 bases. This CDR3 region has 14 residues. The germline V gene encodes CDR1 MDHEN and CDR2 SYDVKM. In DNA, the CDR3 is TGTGCCAGCACCGCCAGGACAGGGGATGAAAAACTGTTTTTT. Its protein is CASTARTGDEKLFF. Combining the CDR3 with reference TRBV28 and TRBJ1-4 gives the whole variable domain DVKVTQSSRYLVKRTGEKVFLECVQDMDHENMFWYRQDPGLGLRLIYFSYDVKMKEKGDIPEGYSVSREKKERFSLILESASTNQTSMYLCASTARTGDEKLFFGSGTQLSVL.

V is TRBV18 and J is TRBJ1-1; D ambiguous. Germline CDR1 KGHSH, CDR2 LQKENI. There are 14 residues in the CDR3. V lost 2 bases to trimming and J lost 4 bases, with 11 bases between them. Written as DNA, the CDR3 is TGTGCCAGCTCACCATCTACAGAGATCACTGAAGCTTTCTTT. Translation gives CASSPSTEITEAFF.

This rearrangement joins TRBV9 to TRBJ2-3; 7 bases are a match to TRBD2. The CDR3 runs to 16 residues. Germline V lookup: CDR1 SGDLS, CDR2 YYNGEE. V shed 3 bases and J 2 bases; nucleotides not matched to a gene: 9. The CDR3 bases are TGTGCCAGCAGCGCCGGGCTGGGAGGGGCCACAGATACGCAGTATTTT. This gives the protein CASSAGLGGATDTQYF.

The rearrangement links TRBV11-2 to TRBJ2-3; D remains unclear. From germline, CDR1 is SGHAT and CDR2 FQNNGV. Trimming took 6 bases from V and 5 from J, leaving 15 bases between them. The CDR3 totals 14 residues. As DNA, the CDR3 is TGTGCCAGCAGACCTGCCCCGGCGGAAGATACGCAGTATTTT. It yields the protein CASRPAPAEDTQYF.

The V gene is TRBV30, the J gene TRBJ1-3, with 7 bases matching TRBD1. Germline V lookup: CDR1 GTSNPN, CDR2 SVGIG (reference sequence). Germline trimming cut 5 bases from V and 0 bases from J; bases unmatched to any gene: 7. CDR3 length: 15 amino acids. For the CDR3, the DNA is TGTGCCTGGGCCAGAGGGGGCCCCTCTGGAAACACCATATATTTT. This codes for CAWARGGPSGNTIYF.

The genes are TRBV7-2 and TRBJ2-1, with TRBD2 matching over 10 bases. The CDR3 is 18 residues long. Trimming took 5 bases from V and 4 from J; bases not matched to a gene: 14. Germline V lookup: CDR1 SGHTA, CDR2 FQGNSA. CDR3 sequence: CASSAGGPAGGRYNEQFF. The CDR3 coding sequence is TGTGCCAGCAGCGCGGGGGGGCCAGCGGGAGGGCGGTACAATGAGCAGTTCTTC.

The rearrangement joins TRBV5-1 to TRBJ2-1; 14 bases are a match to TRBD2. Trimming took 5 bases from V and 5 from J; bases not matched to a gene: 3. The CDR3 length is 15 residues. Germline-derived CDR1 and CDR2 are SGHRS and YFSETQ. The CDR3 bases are TGCGCCAGCAGGTTGACTAGCGGGAGGGACAATGAGCAGTTCTTC. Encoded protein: CASRLTSGRDNEQFF.

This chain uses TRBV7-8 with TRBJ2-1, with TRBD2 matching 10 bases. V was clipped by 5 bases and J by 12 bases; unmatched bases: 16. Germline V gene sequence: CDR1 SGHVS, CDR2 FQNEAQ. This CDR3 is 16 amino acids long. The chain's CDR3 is CASSPTGTSAIWGQFF. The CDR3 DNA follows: TGTGCCAGCAGCCCGACCGGGACTAGCGCTATTTGGGGGCAGTTCTTC.

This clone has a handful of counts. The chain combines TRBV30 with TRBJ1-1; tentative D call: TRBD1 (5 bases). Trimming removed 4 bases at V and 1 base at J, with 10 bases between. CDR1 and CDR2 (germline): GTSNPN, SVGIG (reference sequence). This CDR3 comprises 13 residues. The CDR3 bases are TGTGCCTGGATCCCCCAGGGGAACACTGAAGCTTTCTTT. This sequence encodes CAWIPQGNTEAFF.

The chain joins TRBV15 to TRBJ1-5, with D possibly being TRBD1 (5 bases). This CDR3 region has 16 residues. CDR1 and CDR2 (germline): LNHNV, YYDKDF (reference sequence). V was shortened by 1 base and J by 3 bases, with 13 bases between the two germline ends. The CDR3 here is CATSRALGTSNQPQHF. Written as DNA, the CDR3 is TGTGCCACCAGCAGAGCCTTAGGGACTTCCAATCAGCCCCAGCATTTT. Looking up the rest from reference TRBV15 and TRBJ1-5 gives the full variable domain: DAMVIQNPRYQVTQFGKPVTLSCSQTLNHNVMYWYQQKSSQAPKLLFHYYDKDFNNEADTPDNFQSRRPNTSFCFLDIRSPGLGDTAMYLCATSRALGTSNQPQHFGDGTRLSIL.

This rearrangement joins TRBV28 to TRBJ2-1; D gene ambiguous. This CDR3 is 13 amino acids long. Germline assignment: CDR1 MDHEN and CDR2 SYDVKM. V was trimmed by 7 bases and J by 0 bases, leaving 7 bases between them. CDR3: CASNPGSYNEQFF. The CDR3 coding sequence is TGTGCCAGCAATCCTGGCTCCTACAATGAGCAGTTCTTC.

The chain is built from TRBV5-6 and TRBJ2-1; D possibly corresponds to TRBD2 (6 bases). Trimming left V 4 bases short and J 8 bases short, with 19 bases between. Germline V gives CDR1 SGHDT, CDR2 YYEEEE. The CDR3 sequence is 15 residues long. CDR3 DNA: TGTGCCAGCAGCCCGCCGGGACTTCCAGTATATGAGCAGTTCTTC. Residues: CASSPPGLPVYEQFF. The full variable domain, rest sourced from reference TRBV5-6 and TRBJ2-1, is DAGVTQSPTHLIKTRGQQVTLRCSPKSGHDTVSWYQQALGQGPQFIFQYYEEEERQRGNFPDRFSGHQFPNYSSELNVNALLLGDSALYLCASSPPGLPVYEQFFGPGTRLTVL.

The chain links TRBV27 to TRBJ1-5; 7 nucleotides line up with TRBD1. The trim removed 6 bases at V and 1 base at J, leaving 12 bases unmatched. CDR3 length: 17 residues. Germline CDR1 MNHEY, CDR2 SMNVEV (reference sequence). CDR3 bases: TGTGCCAGCAGCCGATACCGTTCAGGGGGGAGCAATCAGCCCCAGCATTTT. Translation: CASSRYRSGGSNQPQHF.

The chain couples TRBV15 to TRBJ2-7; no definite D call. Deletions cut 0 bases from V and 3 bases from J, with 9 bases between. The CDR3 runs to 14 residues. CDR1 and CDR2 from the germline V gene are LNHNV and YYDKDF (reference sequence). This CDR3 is CATSRDRRSYEQYF. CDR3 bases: TGTGCCACCAGCAGAGATAGGCGGAGCTACGAGCAGTACTTC.

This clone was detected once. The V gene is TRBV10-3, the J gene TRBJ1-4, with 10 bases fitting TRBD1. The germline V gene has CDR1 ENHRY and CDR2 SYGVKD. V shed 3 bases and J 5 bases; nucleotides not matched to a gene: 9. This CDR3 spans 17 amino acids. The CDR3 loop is CAISDSGTGAGNEKLFF. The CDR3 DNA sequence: TGTGCCATCAGTGATTCCGGGACAGGGGCCGGGAATGAAAAACTGTTTTTT.

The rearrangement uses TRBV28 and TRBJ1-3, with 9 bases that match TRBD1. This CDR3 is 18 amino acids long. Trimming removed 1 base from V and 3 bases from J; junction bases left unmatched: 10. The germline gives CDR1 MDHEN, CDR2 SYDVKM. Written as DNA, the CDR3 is TGTGCCAGCAGTTTATCTCAGGACAGGGGACAACGTGGAAACACCATATATTTT. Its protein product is CASSLSQDRGQRGNTIYF.

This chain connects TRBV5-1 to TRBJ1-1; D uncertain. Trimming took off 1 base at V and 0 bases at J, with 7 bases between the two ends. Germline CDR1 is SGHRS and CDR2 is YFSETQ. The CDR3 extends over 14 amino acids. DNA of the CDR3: TGCGCCAGCAGCTTGACAGAGATGAACACTGAAGCTTTCTTT. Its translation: CASSLTEMNTEAFF.

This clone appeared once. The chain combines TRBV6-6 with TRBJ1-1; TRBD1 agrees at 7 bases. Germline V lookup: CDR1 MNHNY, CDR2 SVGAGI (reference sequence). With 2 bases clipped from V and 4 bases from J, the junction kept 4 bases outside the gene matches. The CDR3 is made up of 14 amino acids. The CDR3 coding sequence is TGTGCCAGCAGTTACGACAGGGCATCCACTGAAGCTTTCTTT. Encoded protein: CASSYDRASTEAFF.

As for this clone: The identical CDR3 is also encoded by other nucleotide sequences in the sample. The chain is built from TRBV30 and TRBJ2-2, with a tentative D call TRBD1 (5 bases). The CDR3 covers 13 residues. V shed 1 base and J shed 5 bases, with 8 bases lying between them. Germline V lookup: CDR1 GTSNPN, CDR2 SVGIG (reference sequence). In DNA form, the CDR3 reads TGTGCCTGGAGTGCTAGGGGAACCGGGGAGCTGTTTTTT. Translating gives CAWSARGTGELFF. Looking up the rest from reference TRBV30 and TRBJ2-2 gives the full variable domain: SQTIHQWPATLVQPVGSPLSLECTVEGTSNPNLYWYRQAAGRGLQLLFYSVGIGQISSEVPQNLSASRPQDRQFILSSKKLLLSDSGFYLCAWSARGTGELFFGEGSRLTVL.

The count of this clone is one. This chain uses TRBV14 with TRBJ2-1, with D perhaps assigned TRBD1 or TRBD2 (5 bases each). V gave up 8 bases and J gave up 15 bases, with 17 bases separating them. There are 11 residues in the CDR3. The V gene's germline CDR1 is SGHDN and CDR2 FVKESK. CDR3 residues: CASLCRQGRFF. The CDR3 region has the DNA TGTGCCAGCCTTTGTCGGCAGGGACGGTTCTTC.

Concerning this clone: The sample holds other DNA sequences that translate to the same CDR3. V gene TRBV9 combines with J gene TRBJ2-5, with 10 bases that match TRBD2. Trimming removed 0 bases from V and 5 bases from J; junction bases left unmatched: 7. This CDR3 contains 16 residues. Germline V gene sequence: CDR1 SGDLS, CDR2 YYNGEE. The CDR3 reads CASSVARLAGVETQYF. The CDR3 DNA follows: TGTGCCAGCAGCGTAGCTCGTCTAGCGGGAGTGGAGACCCAGTACTTC.

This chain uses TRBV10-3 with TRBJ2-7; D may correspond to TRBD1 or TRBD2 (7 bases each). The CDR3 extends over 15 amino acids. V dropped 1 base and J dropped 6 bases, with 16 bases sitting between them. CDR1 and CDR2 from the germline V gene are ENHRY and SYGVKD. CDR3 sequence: CAISELQGRVSEQYF. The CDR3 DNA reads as TGTGCCATCAGTGAGTTACAGGGGAGGGTCTCCGAGCAGTACTTC.

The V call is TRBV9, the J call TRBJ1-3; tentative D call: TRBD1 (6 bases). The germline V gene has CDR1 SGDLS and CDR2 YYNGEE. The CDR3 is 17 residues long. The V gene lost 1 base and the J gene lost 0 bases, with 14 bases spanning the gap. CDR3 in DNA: TGTGCCAGCAGCGTACAGGGGCGAATTACCTCTGGAAACACCATATATTTT. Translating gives CASSVQGRITSGNTIYF.

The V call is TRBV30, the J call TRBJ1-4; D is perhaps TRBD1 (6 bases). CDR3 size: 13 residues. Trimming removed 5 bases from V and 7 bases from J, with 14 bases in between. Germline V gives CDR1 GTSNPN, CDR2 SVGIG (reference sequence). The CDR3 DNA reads TGTGCCTGGTATTACAGGGATGGTGAAAAACTGTTTTTT. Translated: CAWYYRDGEKLFF.

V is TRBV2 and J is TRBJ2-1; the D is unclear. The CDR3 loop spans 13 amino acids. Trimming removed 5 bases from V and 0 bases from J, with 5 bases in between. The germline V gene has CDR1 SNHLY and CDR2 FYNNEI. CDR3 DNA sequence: TGTGCCAGCAGTATTAGCTCCTACAATGAGCAGTTCTTC. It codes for CASSISSYNEQFF.

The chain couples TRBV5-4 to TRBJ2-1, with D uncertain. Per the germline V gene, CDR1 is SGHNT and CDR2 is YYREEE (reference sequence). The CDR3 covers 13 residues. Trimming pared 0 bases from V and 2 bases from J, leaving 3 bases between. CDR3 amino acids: CASSLVTYNEQFF. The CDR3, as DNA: TGTGCCAGCAGCTTGGTTACCTACAATGAGCAGTTCTTC. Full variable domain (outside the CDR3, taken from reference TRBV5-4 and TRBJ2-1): ETGVTQSPTHLIKTRGQQVTLRCSSQSGHNTVSWYQQALGQGPQFIFQYYREEENGRGNFPPRFSGLQFPNYSSELNVNALELDDSALYLCASSLVTYNEQFFGPGTRLTVL.